These T cell receptor beta chains were read from a single sample in a study of cytomegalovirus exposure and HLA in healthy donors. The data were produced by immunoSEQ multiplex PCR, yet TCRdb's version contains in-frame clones alone and is incomplete. The repertoire holds fewer than 200,000 clones, with 65% to 80% as singletons. The sample taken for sequencing was PBMCs. The origin of the receptors is a female donor in good health and CMV-seronegative. CDR3s include the opening cysteine and the closing phenylalanine or tryptophan. A D gene is named only where the DNA matches it firmly. Clone size, where shown, is once, few, many, or a class for clones that have expanded.

CDR3nt	CDR3aa	d_gene	v_gene	j_gene	abundance
TGTGCCAGTACCTGGGGCCCAGGAAGCAATCAGCCCCAGCATTTT	CASTWGPGSNQPQHF	-	TRBV19	TRBJ1-5	few
TGTTCCAGCAGCTCCTATATGGGCCCGGGGGGCTACACCTTC	CSSSSYMGPGGYTF	-	TRBV7-9	TRBJ1-2	-
TGTGCCAGCAGTGCCCTAGCGTCGAACACCGGGGAGCTGTTTTTT	CASSALASNTGELFF	-	TRBV2	TRBJ2-2	-
TGCGCCAGCAGCTTGAAACTTGGAAACACCATATATTTT	CASSLKLGNTIYF	-	TRBV5-1	TRBJ1-3	-
TGCGCCAGCAGCTTGCCGTCTAGCGGGAGCGAGCAGTACTTC	CASSLPSSGSEQYF	TRBD2	TRBV5-1	TRBJ2-7	-
TGTGCCAGCAGAGGACAGGGTAAACAAGCTTTCTTT	CASRGQGKQAFF	TRBD1	TRBV2	TRBJ1-1	-
TGTGCCAGCAGCTTAGAGAAGGGAGGGGGAAGGTACACTGAAGCTTTCTTT	CASSLEKGGGRYTEAFF	-	TRBV7-9	TRBJ1-1	-
TGTGCCACTGGGCTGGTTGGCTATGGCTACACCTTC	CATGLVGYGYTF	-	TRBV15	TRBJ1-2	-
TGTGCCAGCAAGCAGGGAGGTCAGCCCCAGCATTTT	CASKQGGQPQHF	-	TRBV27	TRBJ1-5	-
TGCGCCAGCAGTGACCCACGGGCCTCCTTGGTGGGAGGTGAGCAGTTCTTC	CASSDPRASLVGGEQFF	-	TRBV10-1	TRBJ2-1	-
TGTGCCAGCAGCTTAGGGACTAGCGGGAGAACAGATACGCAGTATTTT	CASSLGTSGRTDTQYF	TRBD2	TRBV11-3	TRBJ2-3	-
TGTGCCAGCAGCTGGCCTGGCGGGGGGGCCGGCACCGGGGAGCTGTTTTTT	CASSWPGGGAGTGELFF	TRBD2	TRBV5-6	TRBJ2-2	-
TGTGCCAGCAGTGGACAAGCGGCGCTCCATGGCTACACCTTC	CASSGQAALHGYTF	-	TRBV6-1	TRBJ1-2	few
TGTGCCAGCAGCTTATGGGGGGGTGGGAGCACTGAAGCTTTCTTT	CASSLWGGGSTEAFF	-	TRBV7-2	TRBJ1-1	-
TGCGCCAGCAGCTTGGACAGGACCCGCTCTGGAAACACCATATATTTT	CASSLDRTRSGNTIYF	-	TRBV5-1	TRBJ1-3	-
TGTGCCAGCAGCTCCGGGACTAGCGGCTCCTACAATGAGCAGTTCTTC	CASSSGTSGSYNEQFF	TRBD2	TRBV5-4	TRBJ2-1	-
TGTGCCAGCAGGCCTGACAGGGGACGCTCCTACGAGCAGTACTTC	CASRPDRGRSYEQYF	TRBD1	TRBV2	TRBJ2-7	-
TGTGCCAGTAGTATGACCCAGCGCGGAGGGGTCATGTTAAATGAGCAGTTCTTC	CASSMTQRGGVMLNEQFF	-	TRBV19	TRBJ2-1	few
TGCGCCAGCAGCTTCGTAGCGGGGGCCGCCTACGAGCAGTACTTC	CASSFVAGAAYEQYF	TRBD2	TRBV5-1	TRBJ2-7	-
TGTGCCAGCAGTCGACGCGGGGGTGCTTCGAGCTCCTACGAGCAGTACTTC	CASSRRGGASSSYEQYF	TRBD2	TRBV27	TRBJ2-7	once
TGTGCCAGTAGCCGACAGGGGCGGAACACTGAAGCTTTCTTT	CASSRQGRNTEAFF	TRBD1	TRBV19	TRBJ1-1	-
TGTGCCAGTAGGGACAGTTGGAATCAGCCCCAGCATTTT	CASRDSWNQPQHF	-	TRBV19	TRBJ1-5	-
TGTGCCAGCAGCTCGAAATTAAAGGGACTAGCGGGAGACCTAATGAGCACAGATACGCAGTATTTT	CASSSKLKGLAGDLMSTDTQYF	TRBD2	TRBV13	TRBJ2-3	-
TGTGCCAGCATCCGGGACAGGGGCGACGAGCAGTACTTC	CASIRDRGDEQYF	TRBD1	TRBV6-5	TRBJ2-7	-
TGTGCCAGCAGCTCCTCCCTAGCGGGGGGGCCGTTGGGGCAGTTCTTC	CASSSSLAGGPLGQFF	TRBD2	TRBV7-6	TRBJ2-1	once
TGTGCCAGCAGCTTCTGGACAGGGGTCCAGAACACTGAAGCTTTCTTT	CASSFWTGVQNTEAFF	TRBD1	TRBV5-6	TRBJ1-1	-
TGTGCCAGCAGCTCCAGGACAGGGGTGAACACTGAAGCTTTCTTT	CASSSRTGVNTEAFF	-	TRBV21-1	TRBJ1-1	-
TGTGCCAGCAGCCACCGAGGGACTAGCGGACCCAATGAGCAGTTCTTC	CASSHRGTSGPNEQFF	TRBD2	TRBV7-8	TRBJ2-1	-